The 9 T cell receptor beta chains listed next were all sequenced from one sample in a study of T cells in Graves' hyperthyroidism and ophthalmopathy. TCR beta CDR3 regions were amplified from RNA transcripts. The HTBI primer set was used in a first-round RT-PCR of the TCR CDR3. TCRdb re-called the multiplex PCR reads through MiXCR, storing one row per CDR3 protein. This sample has around 300,000 distinct CDR3 sequences; roughly 13% occur once, and the top ten carry roughly 7.9%. Material for sequencing was blood. The receptor source for this set is a woman between 40 and 50 years old with Graves' hyperthyroidism.

With regard to this clonotype: A much larger clone lies a single base off, so this may be a read error. This chain joins TRBV7-6 and TRBJ2-3; no reliable D call. V lost 5 bases and J lost 4, with 16 bases in between. The germline V gene encodes CDR1 SGHVS and CDR2 FNYEAQ. CDR3 size: 15 residues. CDR3 loop: CASSPYSWSADTQYF. The CDR3 DNA follows: TGTGCCAGCAGCCCCTATAGCTGGAGCGCAGATACGCAGTATTTT.

The chain combines TRBV25-1 with TRBJ1-4; possible D gene TRBD1, 5 bases. The CDR3 runs 14 residues. The V end was cut by 3 bases, the J end by 5 bases, with 10 bases between. Germline V lookup: CDR1 MGHDK, CDR2 SYGVNS. CDR3 DNA: TGTGCCAGCAGTGACGATGGGGGGAATGAAAAACTGTTTTTT. Protein: CASSDDGGNEKLFF.

This clonotype was seen many times. The junction shows a germline mismatch at one end, possibly a read error. This chain joins TRBV5-1 and TRBJ2-2, with D hard to call. The germline CDR1 and CDR2 sequences are SGHRS and YFSETQ. This CDR3 has 14 residues. The CDR3 here is CASSLGQNTGELFF. CDR3 nucleotides: TGTGCCAGCAGTTTAGGGCAGAACACCGGGGAGCTGTTTTTT.

V and J are TRBV19 and TRBJ1-2; D gene uncertain. V was shortened by 3 bases and J by 4 bases, with 12 bases between the two germline ends. Germline CDR1 and CDR2: LNHDA and SQIVND (reference sequence). The length of the CDR3 is 14 residues. For the CDR3, the DNA is TGTGCCAGTAGTATGTCCCTACGGAGCTATGGCTACACCTTC. It encodes CASSMSLRSYGYTF.

The sample holds many counts of this clonotype. The chain combines TRBV2 with TRBJ2-4; either TRBD1 or TRBD2 may fit D (5 bases each). The CDR3 contains 15 residues. Trimming stripped 0 bases from V and 5 bases from J, with 11 bases between. Looked up from germline, CDR1 is SNHLY and CDR2 is FYNNEI. CDR3 nucleotides: TGTGCCAGCAGTGAAGCGGCAGGGAGCGAAAACATTCAGTACTTC. As protein: CASSEAAGSENIQYF.

The CDR3 DNA reads as TGTGCCAGCTCACCACCAGGAGGCTTTCAGCCCCAGCATTTT. Its protein product is CASSPPGGFQPQHF. The chain uses TRBV18 and TRBJ1-5, with D hard to call. The CDR3 extends over 14 amino acids. Trimming cost V 0 bases and J 6 bases, with 9 bases left between them. Germline V lookup: CDR1 KGHSH, CDR2 LQKENI.

V usage is TRBV4-2 and J usage is TRBJ1-5; 7 nucleotides line up with TRBD1. The CDR3 consists of 16 residues. V shed 4 bases, J shed 3 bases, and the junction held 9 bases outside the gene matches. The germline V gene encodes CDR1 LGHNA and CDR2 YNFKEQ. The CDR3 reads CASSPRGQDNNQPQHF. In DNA form, the CDR3 reads TGTGCCAGCAGCCCACGCGGACAGGATAACAATCAGCCCCAGCATTTT.

This clonotype was found a few times. The chain has TRBV11-1 and TRBJ2-2; D is ambiguous. This CDR3 has 13 residues. Deletions cut 2 bases from V and 7 bases from J, with 8 bases between. In germline, CDR1 is SGHAT, CDR2 FQDESV (reference sequence). The CDR3 reads CASSLIRVGELFF. The CDR3 nucleotides are TGTGCCAGCAGCTTAATACGTGTCGGGGAGCTGTTTTTT.

A remark on this clonotype: The conserved final phenylalanine or tryptophan is absent from the CDR3, which likely points to a read error. The chain recombines TRBV6-1 with TRBJ1-3; D not resolved. V lost 8 bases and J 4 bases, leaving 9 bases between the germline ends. This CDR3 has 12 residues. Per germline, CDR1 MNHNS and CDR2 SASEGT. The CDR3 region is CASVGNGNTIYL. The CDR3 DNA is TGTGCCAGCGTAGGGAACGGAAACACCATATATCTT.